Listed below are T cell receptor beta chains from one sample, sequenced in a study of cytomegalovirus exposure and HLA in healthy donors. TCRdb's table, derived via immunoSEQ multiplex PCR, lists solely in-frame clones and lacks some. The data contain 78,000 or so clones, about four fifths of them singletons. The specimen sequenced was PBMCs. The receptors here all came from a woman aged 45-65 years in good health and CMV-seronegative. Both conserved end residues are trimmed from each CDR3.

len: 13; v_gene: TRBV4-2; CDR3aa: ASSSQQGDTGELF
len: 11; v_gene: TRBV25-1; CDR3aa: ASSRGGADTQY
len: 12; v_gene: TRBV5-6; CDR3aa: ASSVDGVNQPQH
len: 9; v_gene: TRBV29-1; CDR3aa: SVGRGETQY
len: 16; v_gene: TRBV7-8; CDR3aa: ASSLRTSGRLDQETQY
len: 15; v_gene: TRBV4-2; CDR3aa: ASSQDKTSGFTYEQY
len: 13; v_gene: TRBV5-4; CDR3aa: ASSLGTSVYNEQF
len: 12; v_gene: TRBV6-5; CDR3aa: ASSYADSYNEQF
len: 13; v_gene: TRBV11-2; CDR3aa: ASSLPRTEEETQY
len: 14; v_gene: TRBV6-5; CDR3aa: ASSYAQGAGGTEAF
len: 12; v_gene: TRBV5-6; CDR3aa: ASSRTGITGELF
len: 11; v_gene: TRBV2; CDR3aa: ASSVGGWDEQF
len: 12; v_gene: TRBV13; CDR3aa: ASSHTDTFTEAF
len: 13; v_gene: TRBV4-2; CDR3aa: ASSQDEGATGELF
len: 10; v_gene: TRBV5-6; CDR3aa: ASSLRGDTQY
len: 15; v_gene: TRBV19; CDR3aa: ASTETGTGYSNQPQH
len: 15; v_gene: TRBV19; CDR3aa: ASSIGDSRRGANVLT
len: 14; v_gene: TRBV28; CDR3aa: ASRRGTSGRPYEQY
len: 11; v_gene: TRBV28; CDR3aa: ASSLRTDYGYT
len: 13; v_gene: TRBV28; CDR3aa: ASTSPPDRASGGF
len: 10; v_gene: TRBV7-9; CDR3aa: ASSLDRNEQF
len: 12; v_gene: TRBV6-1; CDR3aa: ASSEYRGGQPQH
len: 14; v_gene: TRBV2; CDR3aa: ASRLSGGLGSYEQY
len: 13; v_gene: TRBV7-9; CDR3aa: ASSLGDRVDTEAF
len: 14; v_gene: TRBV4-1; CDR3aa: ASSQEDRGGTGTQY
len: 13; v_gene: TRBV6-4; CDR3aa: ASSDSTGASNEQF
len: 13; v_gene: TRBV5-4; CDR3aa: ASSATSGTYNEQF
len: 16; v_gene: TRBV4-3; CDR3aa: ASSQERGQGPPWDTQY
len: 12; v_gene: TRBV15; CDR3aa: ATREDSSTDTQY
len: 14; v_gene: TRBV4-1; CDR3aa: ASSRKSDRDNYGYT
len: 15; v_gene: TRBV14; CDR3aa: ASSAPPGGILGNTIY
len: 11; v_gene: TRBV5-1; CDR3aa: ASSLRSNCGYT
len: 11; v_gene: TRBV11-2; CDR3aa: ASSQGRGGEQY
len: 13; v_gene: TRBV6-6; CDR3aa: ASILTPQVSYEQY
len: 13; v_gene: TRBV2; CDR3aa: ASSETAAGNQPQH
len: 14; v_gene: TRBV9; CDR3aa: ASSVDPVQGNTEAF
len: 12; v_gene: TRBV27; CDR3aa: ASSLTYGSQPQH
len: 10; v_gene: TRBV25-1; CDR3aa: ASRTGGYGYT
len: 13; v_gene: TRBV5-1; CDR3aa: ASSLRDREESPLH
len: 14; v_gene: TRBV28; CDR3aa: ASSSYRIPSTDTQY
len: 12; v_gene: TRBV7-9; CDR3aa: ASSPGREVDGYT
len: 10; v_gene: TRBV9; CDR3aa: ASSAPDEKLF
len: 9; v_gene: TRBV28; CDR3aa: ASEGSGELF
len: 13; v_gene: TRBV2; CDR3aa: ASSEGGQGGDTQY
len: 10; v_gene: TRBV5-1; CDR3aa: ASSLDLEKLF
len: 11; v_gene: TRBV5-1; CDR3aa: ASSLEGVGELF
len: 13; v_gene: TRBV2; CDR3aa: ASSPSGVGTDTQY
len: 13; v_gene: TRBV18; CDR3aa: ASSPRWGDQETQY
len: 16; v_gene: TRBV10-3; CDR3aa: AITPRTSGASGQDTQY
len: 13; v_gene: TRBV9; CDR3aa: ASSVAGREFDEQF
len: 16; v_gene: TRBV15; CDR3aa: ATSRAREASSYNSPLH
len: 9; v_gene: TRBV20-1; CDR3aa: SASGSNGYT
len: 12; v_gene: TRBV29-1; CDR3aa: SVEDLTGTYGYT
len: 17; v_gene: TRBV4-2; CDR3aa: ASSQGTLAGGKGQETQY
len: 14; v_gene: TRBV5-1; CDR3aa: ASSLGTSGRQETQY